The next 30 T cell receptor beta chains were all read from a single sample in a study of T cell responses to AZD1222 COVID-19 vaccine. Sequencing used immunoSEQ multiplex PCR; TCRdb keeps in-frame clones, though not all of them. Of about 140,000 clones in the sample, about 89% are singletons; the top ten hold 6.5% to 8%. The sequencing used peripheral blood, collected 28 days after the second dose of the MenACWY control vaccine. The origin of the receptors is an adult who received the MenACWY meningococcal vaccine as a control.

This chain connects TRBV28 to TRBJ2-7; D is unclear. The V and J ends lost 10 bases and 3 bases respectively, with 16 bases between them. This CDR3 comprises 13 residues. The germline V gene encodes CDR1 MDHEN and CDR2 SYDVKM. CDR3 region: CANLPEKGYEQYF. As DNA, the CDR3 is TGTGCCAACCTACCGGAGAAGGGCTACGAGCAGTACTTC. The variable domain in full, completed from reference TRBV28 and TRBJ2-7, reads DVKVTQSSRYLVKRTGEKVFLECVQDMDHENMFWYRQDPGLGLRLIYFSYDVKMKEKGDIPEGYSVSREKKERFSLILESASTNQTSMYLCANLPEKGYEQYFGPGTRLTVT.

The chain joins TRBV7-2 to TRBJ2-4, with TRBD1 matching 10 bases. V lost 3 bases, J lost 7 bases, and 3 bases stayed unmatched. Germline CDR1 is SGHTA and CDR2 is FQGNSA. The CDR3 has 14 amino acids. The CDR3 loop reads CASSFRDRGNIQYF. DNA of the CDR3: TGTGCCAGCAGCTTCCGGGACAGGGGCAACATTCAGTACTTC. The full variable domain, rest sourced from reference TRBV7-2 and TRBJ2-4, is GAGVSQSPSNKVTEKGKDVELRCDPISGHTALYWYRQSLGQGLEFLIYFQGNSAPDKSGLPSDRFSAERTGGSVSTLTIQRTQQEDSAVYLCASSFRDRGNIQYFGAGTRLSVL.

This chain links TRBV5-1 with TRBJ2-5; tentative D call: TRBD1 (6 bases). Looked up from germline, CDR1 is SGHRS and CDR2 is YFSETQ. The CDR3 consists of 15 residues. Trimming took off 5 bases at V and 0 bases at J, with 14 bases between the two ends. In DNA form, the CDR3 reads TGCGCCAGCAGACCCGGGGCAGGGGACCAAGAGACCCAGTACTTC. Amino acid sequence: CASRPGAGDQETQYF.

The chain combines TRBV3-1 (or the pseudogene TRBV3-2) with TRBJ1-1; D is undetermined. Trimming cost V 3 bases and J 3 bases, with 8 bases left between them. CDR1 is LGHDT and CDR2 is YNNKEL in the germline V gene (reference sequence). The CDR3 is made up of 13 amino acids. The CDR3 here is CASSHTPDTEAFF. CDR3 DNA sequence: TGTGCCAGCAGCCACACCCCAGACACTGAAGCTTTCTTT.

V gene TRBV27 combines with J gene TRBJ1-1; D is undetermined. The CDR3 contains 16 residues. Trimming removed 3 bases at V and 0 bases at J, with 14 bases between. Germline CDR1 MNHEY, CDR2 SMNVEV (reference sequence). This CDR3 is CASSLAGVNLNTEAFF. DNA of the CDR3: TGTGCCAGCAGTTTGGCGGGAGTCAATTTGAACACTGAAGCTTTCTTT.

As DNA, the CDR3 is TGTGCCAGTAGTATAGTCGGCGGTTCTCCTGTCGAGCAGTACTTC. Translated, it gives CASSIVGGSPVEQYF. The V and J genes are TRBV19 and TRBJ2-7, with no clear D. V lost 1 base to trimming and J lost 6 bases, with 16 bases between them. The germline gives CDR1 LNHDA, CDR2 SQIVND (reference sequence). This CDR3 comprises 15 residues.

The chain uses TRBV20-1 and TRBJ2-1; D not resolved. From germline, CDR1 is DFQATT and CDR2 SNEGSKA (reference sequence). V lost 5 bases, J lost 10 bases, and 12 bases lay in between. CDR3 length: 11 amino acids. CDR3 amino acids: CSAPSTSEQFF. The CDR3 DNA reads TGCAGTGCTCCTTCGACGTCGGAGCAGTTCTTC.

This clone has a single count. V usage is TRBV2 and J usage is TRBJ2-3; D gene ambiguous. The CDR3 runs to 15 residues. Germline values: CDR1 SNHLY, CDR2 FYNNEI. V dropped 7 bases and J dropped 0 bases, with 14 bases sitting between them. CDR3 sequence: CASTKLTVSTDTQYF. CDR3 nucleotide sequence: TGTGCCAGCACCAAACTGACTGTAAGCACAGATACGCAGTATTTT.

J is TRBJ2-7 and V is TRBV28; the D is unclear. Trimming cost V 5 bases and J 3 bases, with 14 bases left between them. Germline CDR1 MDHEN, CDR2 SYDVKM. This CDR3 spans 14 amino acids. Here the CDR3 DNA reads TGTGCCAGCAGTCCCACTTTTTCTCTCTACGAGCAGTACTTC. This gives the protein CASSPTFSLYEQYF.

The chain employs TRBV15 and TRBJ1-1; unclear D gene. With 3 bases removed from V and 5 bases from J, the gap between germline ends came to 7 bases. CDR1 and CDR2 from the germline V gene are LNHNV and YYDKDF (reference sequence). This CDR3 is 12 amino acids long. CDR3 nucleotide sequence: TGTGCCACCAGCAGGCCTGGGACTGAAGCTTTCTTT. The encoded protein is CATSRPGTEAFF.

The V call is TRBV7-2, the J call TRBJ1-5; D unresolved. The germline V and J ends were trimmed by 1 base and 0 bases, with 10 bases remaining between them. This CDR3 has 16 residues. The germline V gene has CDR1 SGHTA and CDR2 FQGNSA. CDR3 region: CASSLEQLDSNQPQHF. The CDR3 DNA is TGTGCCAGCAGCTTAGAACAGCTAGATAGCAATCAGCCCCAGCATTTT.

V is TRBV19 and J is TRBJ2-1; 11 bases agree with TRBD2. Losses at the gene ends were 8 bases for V and 6 bases for J; bases not matched to a gene: 9. The CDR3 totals 15 residues. Germline lookup yields CDR1 LNHDA and CDR2 SQIVND (reference sequence). CDR3 in amino acids: CASRATSGALNEQFF. CDR3 in DNA: TGTGCCAGTCGAGCGACTAGCGGGGCCCTCAATGAGCAGTTCTTC.

V usage is TRBV5-6 and J usage is TRBJ2-1; D possibly matches TRBD1 or TRBD2 (5 bases each). CDR3 length: 16 amino acids. V was cut by 1 base and J by 8 bases, with 19 bases left in between. Germline V gives CDR1 SGHDT, CDR2 YYEEEE. The CDR3 sequence: CASSLSLRDQSHEQFF. The CDR3 coding sequence is TGTGCCAGCAGCTTGTCCTTACGGGACCAGTCGCATGAGCAGTTCTTC.

The chain recombines TRBV25-1 with TRBJ2-7, with D perhaps TRBD1 (6 bases). V was shortened by 7 bases and J by 3 bases, with 16 bases between the two germline ends. CDR1 is MGHDK, CDR2 SYGVNS, per germline. This CDR3 contains 14 residues. The DNA of the CDR3 is TGTGCCAGCATGGGACACCTTGGGGTCTACGAGCAGTACTTC. Protein: CASMGHLGVYEQYF.

V and J are TRBV5-8 and TRBJ2-3; 14 positions agree with TRBD2. CDR1 and CDR2 (germline): SGHTS, YDEGEE. The CDR3 is 18 residues long. Trimming cost V 4 bases and J 3 bases; bases outside gene matches: 10. The CDR3 DNA sequence: TGTGCCAGCAGCGGATCCGGGACTAGCGGGAGTTATACAGATACGCAGTATTTT. Its translation: CASSGSGTSGSYTDTQYF.

The chain has TRBV7-2 and TRBJ1-6; TRBD1 matches 7 bases. This CDR3 is built from 15 residues. CDR1 and CDR2 (germline): SGHTA, FQGNSA. V trimming: 3 bases; J trimming: 9 bases; junction bases outside the gene matches: 8. In DNA, the CDR3 is TGTGCCAGCAGCTTCATGGGGCAGGGGGTTTCACCCCTCCACTTT. This sequence encodes CASSFMGQGVSPLHF.

This chain links TRBV9 with TRBJ2-5, with D tentatively TRBD2 (6 bases). Germline V gene lookup returns CDR1 SGDLS and CDR2 YYNGEE. This CDR3 has 15 amino acids. The V gene lost 0 bases and the J gene lost 0 bases, with 9 bases spanning the gap. CDR3 coding DNA: TGTGCCAGCAGCGTAGCACTAGCAGACCAAGAGACCCAGTACTTC. It yields the protein CASSVALADQETQYF.

V gene TRBV10-3 combines with J gene TRBJ1-2; D remains unclear. Germline assignment: CDR1 ENHRY and CDR2 SYGVKD. This CDR3 contains 12 residues. Trimming pared 3 bases from V and 2 bases from J, leaving 4 bases between. The CDR3: CAISDSNYGYTF. In DNA form, the CDR3 reads TGTGCCATCAGTGACTCAAACTATGGCTACACCTTC.

The CDR3 loop is CASSDRAGQGGLAEAFF. The CDR3 DNA is TGTGCCAGCAGCGACAGAGCAGGGCAAGGCGGGTTGGCTGAAGCTTTCTTT. The chain has TRBV9 and TRBJ1-1; possibly TRBD1 for D (5 bases). Trimming shortened V by 3 bases and J by 6 bases, and 24 bases separated the two germline ends. In germline, CDR1 is SGDLS, CDR2 YYNGEE. CDR3 size: 17 residues.

The CDR3 protein is CASSGDRGGLVYGYTF. Here the CDR3 DNA reads TGTGCCAGCAGTGGGGACAGGGGCGGCCTGGTCTATGGCTACACCTTC. The gene calls are TRBV6-1 and TRBJ1-2; 10 positions match TRBD1. The CDR3 sequence is 16 residues long. The V and J ends lost 4 bases and 4 bases, in that order; junction bases with no gene match: 9. CDR1 and CDR2 (germline): MNHNS, SASEGT.

The chain carries TRBV7-8 and TRBJ2-5; D ambiguous. The CDR3 covers 12 residues. The V gene lost 5 bases and the J gene lost 4 bases, with 8 bases spanning the gap. The V gene's germline CDR1 is SGHVS and CDR2 FQNEAQ. CDR3 sequence: CASSRDLETQYF. The CDR3 DNA follows: TGTGCCAGCAGCCGAGATTTAGAGACCCAGTACTTC.

The rearrangement links TRBV19 to TRBJ1-3; unclear D gene. V lost 6 bases and J lost 4, with 10 bases in between. Germline CDR1 is LNHDA and CDR2 is SQIVND (reference sequence). The CDR3 runs 13 residues. CDR3 residues: CASSRFFGNTIYF. The CDR3 region has the DNA TGTGCCAGTAGCCGTTTTTTCGGAAACACCATATATTTT.

The J gene is TRBJ2-7, the V gene TRBV2; a weak D match, TRBD2 (6 bases). CDR1 and CDR2 from the germline V gene are SNHLY and FYNNEI. The CDR3 spans 15 residues. V gave up 6 bases and J gave up 6 bases, with 21 bases separating them. The CDR3 nucleotides read TGTGCCAGCAGGGGGATGCCCGGGACCGGGGGCGAGCAGTACTTC. It encodes CASRGMPGTGGEQYF.

J is TRBJ2-7 and V is TRBV30; possibly TRBD1 for D (6 bases). CDR1 is GTSNPN, CDR2 SVGIG, per germline (reference sequence). The CDR3 covers 12 residues. V was clipped by 3 bases and J by 5 bases, with 11 bases between them. The CDR3 here is CAWRSRGHEQYF. For the CDR3, the DNA is TGTGCCTGGAGATCCAGGGGCCACGAGCAGTACTTC.

The J gene is TRBJ2-3, the V gene TRBV28, with D uncertain. The CDR3 length is 16 residues. Trimming took 5 bases from V and 0 from J, leaving 15 bases between them. From germline, CDR1 is MDHEN and CDR2 SYDVKM. The CDR3 region has the DNA TGTGCCAGCAGTCTCTCTCTTGGGGTTAGCACAGATACGCAGTATTTT. Residues: CASSLSLGVSTDTQYF. Supplemented by reference TRBV28 and TRBJ2-3, the full variable domain reads DVKVTQSSRYLVKRTGEKVFLECVQDMDHENMFWYRQDPGLGLRLIYFSYDVKMKEKGDIPEGYSVSREKKERFSLILESASTNQTSMYLCASSLSLGVSTDTQYFGPGTRLTVL.

This clone was counted only a few times. The chain combines TRBV18 with TRBJ1-3; a possible D gene is TRBD1 (6 bases). V was shortened by 2 bases and J by 2 bases, with 10 bases between the two germline ends. CDR1 and CDR2 (germline): KGHSH, LQKENI. This CDR3 comprises 15 residues. The CDR3, as DNA: TGTGCCAGCTCACCAGAAGGGGGTACTGGAAACACCATATATTTT. Protein product: CASSPEGGTGNTIYF. Variable domain in full (rest from reference TRBV18 and TRBJ1-3): NAGVMQNPRHLVRRRGQEARLRCSPMKGHSHVYWYRQLPEEGLKFMVYLQKENIIDESGMPKERFSAEFPKEGPSILRIQQVVRGDSAAYFCASSPEGGTGNTIYFGEGSWLTVV.

Note on this clone: This same CDR3 is encoded by further DNA sequences in the sample. This chain links TRBV9 with TRBJ2-3; D is possibly TRBD2 (6 bases). In germline, CDR1 is SGDLS, CDR2 YYNGEE. The CDR3 runs 14 residues. V gave up 2 bases and J gave up 0 bases, with 7 bases separating them. CDR3 residues: CASSVGGSTDTQYF. CDR3 nucleotides: TGTGCCAGCAGCGTGGGGGGTAGCACAGATACGCAGTATTTT.

V and J are TRBV29-1 and TRBJ2-7, with 10 nucleotides matching TRBD1. Germline V lookup: CDR1 SQVTM, CDR2 ANQGSEA. The CDR3 has 15 residues. Losses at the gene ends were 1 base for V and 6 bases for J; bases not matched to a gene: 9. CDR3 bases: TGCAGCGTTGAAGGCCGAAGACAGGGGGCCGTCGAGCAGTACTTC. It encodes CSVEGRRQGAVEQYF.

This clone was recorded only once. The chain's CDR3 is CASSFGRDRPNIQYF. CDR3 sequence (DNA): TGTGCCAGCAGTTTTGGCCGGGACAGGCCTAACATTCAGTACTTC. The V and J genes are TRBV28 and TRBJ2-4; 8 nucleotides line up with TRBD1. This CDR3 is 15 amino acids long. Germline lookup yields CDR1 MDHEN and CDR2 SYDVKM. V trimming: 3 bases; J trimming: 7 bases; junction bases outside the gene matches: 8.

V gene TRBV3-1 (or the pseudogene TRBV3-2) combines with J gene TRBJ1-1; D is unclear. The CDR3 totals 15 residues. V lost 0 bases and J lost 0, with 8 bases in between. Germline CDR1 LGHDT, CDR2 YNNKEL (reference sequence). This chain's CDR3 is CASSQEDLLNTEAFF. CDR3 sequence (DNA): TGTGCCAGCAGCCAAGAGGACCTATTGAACACTGAAGCTTTCTTT.